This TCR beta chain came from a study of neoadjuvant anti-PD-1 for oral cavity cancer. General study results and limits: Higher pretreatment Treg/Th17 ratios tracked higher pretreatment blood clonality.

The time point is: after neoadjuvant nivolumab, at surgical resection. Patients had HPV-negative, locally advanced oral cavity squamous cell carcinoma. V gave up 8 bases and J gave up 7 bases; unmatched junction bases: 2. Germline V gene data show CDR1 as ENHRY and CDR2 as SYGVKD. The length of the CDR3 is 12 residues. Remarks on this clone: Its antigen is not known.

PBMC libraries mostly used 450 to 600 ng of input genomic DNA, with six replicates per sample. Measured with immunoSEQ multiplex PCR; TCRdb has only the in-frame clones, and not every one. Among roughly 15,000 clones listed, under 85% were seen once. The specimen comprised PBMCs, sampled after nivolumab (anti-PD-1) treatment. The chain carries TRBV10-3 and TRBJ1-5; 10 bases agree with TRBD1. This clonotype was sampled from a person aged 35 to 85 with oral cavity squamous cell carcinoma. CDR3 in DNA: TGTGCCATCCGGGACAGGGGACAGCCCCAGCATTTT. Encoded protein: CAIRDRGQPQHF.